Included here is one T cell receptor (beta chain) sequence, with context. Looked up from germline, CDR1 is KGHSH and CDR2 is LQKENI. Trimming removed 2 bases from V and 2 bases from J, with 3 bases in between. The CDR3 covers 12 residues. The data originate from a study of blood T cell repertoires in COVID-19. Study as a whole: T cells, B-cell-depleted T cells, or PBMCs supplied cDNA or gDNA.

Using immunoSEQ multiplex PCR, the repertoire was profiled, and TCRdb retains in-frame clones only, with some absent. The data show approximately 260,000 clones, with 89% seen just once and approximately 2.2% held by the top ten. The TCR was taken from a man aged 50-59 years with acute or convalescent COVID-19. The gene calls are TRBV18 and TRBJ1-2; no clear D gene. The sample taken for sequencing was peripheral blood. In DNA, the CDR3 is TGTGCCAGCTCACCAAGCAACTATGGCTACACCTTC. Protein sequence: CASSPSNYGYTF.